This T cell receptor beta chain was sequenced for a study of blood T cells in healthy people across ages. A second PCR of roughly 7 to 11 cycles used a sample-barcoded 5' primer and a J-beta primer mix. MiXCR, applied by TCRdb to the 5' RACE reads, yields one record per CDR3 protein. The sample gives 1.5 million to 2 million distinct CDR3 sequences, about 39% of which show up once; 23% is in the top ten. CDR3 size: 14 residues. V trimming: 4 bases; J trimming: 6 bases; junction bases outside the gene matches: 8. The V gene's germline CDR1 is SGHKS and CDR2 YYEKEE (reference sequence). Donors gave about 9.3 milliliters of peripheral blood apiece. Isolating PBMCs gave at least 6.5 million of these cells per sample.

The sample taken for sequencing was blood. The V and J genes are TRBV5-5 and TRBJ1-1; 8 bases match TRBD1. This TCR derives from a human donor in good health. Written as DNA, the CDR3 is TGTGCCAGCAGCCCACCGGGACAGGAGGCTGAAGCTTTCTTT. This translates into CASSPPGQEAEAFF.